This TCR beta chain was captured by sequencing in a study of T cells in Graves' hyperthyroidism and ophthalmopathy. RNA transcripts gave rise to amplified TCR beta CDR3 regions. A set of HTBI primers served as the primers for a first-round RT-PCR of the TCR CDR3. Via MiXCR, TCRdb re-called the multiplex PCR reads, giving one row per CDR3 protein. This table holds a few hundred thousand distinct CDR3 sequences, roughly 15% found once. From germline, CDR1 is MNHEY and CDR2 SMNVEV (reference sequence). This CDR3 contains 13 residues. As to this clonotype: A much larger clone sits a single nucleotide away, making a read error possible.

This rearrangement joins TRBV27 to TRBJ1-2; D is uncertain. Sequencing was done on a sample of blood. This clonotype was obtained from a woman in her thirties or forties with Graves' ophthalmopathy. In nucleotides, the CDR3 is TGTGCCGGCAGTTTAGGAGCAACCTATGGCTACACCTTC. This codes for CAGSLGATYGYTF.